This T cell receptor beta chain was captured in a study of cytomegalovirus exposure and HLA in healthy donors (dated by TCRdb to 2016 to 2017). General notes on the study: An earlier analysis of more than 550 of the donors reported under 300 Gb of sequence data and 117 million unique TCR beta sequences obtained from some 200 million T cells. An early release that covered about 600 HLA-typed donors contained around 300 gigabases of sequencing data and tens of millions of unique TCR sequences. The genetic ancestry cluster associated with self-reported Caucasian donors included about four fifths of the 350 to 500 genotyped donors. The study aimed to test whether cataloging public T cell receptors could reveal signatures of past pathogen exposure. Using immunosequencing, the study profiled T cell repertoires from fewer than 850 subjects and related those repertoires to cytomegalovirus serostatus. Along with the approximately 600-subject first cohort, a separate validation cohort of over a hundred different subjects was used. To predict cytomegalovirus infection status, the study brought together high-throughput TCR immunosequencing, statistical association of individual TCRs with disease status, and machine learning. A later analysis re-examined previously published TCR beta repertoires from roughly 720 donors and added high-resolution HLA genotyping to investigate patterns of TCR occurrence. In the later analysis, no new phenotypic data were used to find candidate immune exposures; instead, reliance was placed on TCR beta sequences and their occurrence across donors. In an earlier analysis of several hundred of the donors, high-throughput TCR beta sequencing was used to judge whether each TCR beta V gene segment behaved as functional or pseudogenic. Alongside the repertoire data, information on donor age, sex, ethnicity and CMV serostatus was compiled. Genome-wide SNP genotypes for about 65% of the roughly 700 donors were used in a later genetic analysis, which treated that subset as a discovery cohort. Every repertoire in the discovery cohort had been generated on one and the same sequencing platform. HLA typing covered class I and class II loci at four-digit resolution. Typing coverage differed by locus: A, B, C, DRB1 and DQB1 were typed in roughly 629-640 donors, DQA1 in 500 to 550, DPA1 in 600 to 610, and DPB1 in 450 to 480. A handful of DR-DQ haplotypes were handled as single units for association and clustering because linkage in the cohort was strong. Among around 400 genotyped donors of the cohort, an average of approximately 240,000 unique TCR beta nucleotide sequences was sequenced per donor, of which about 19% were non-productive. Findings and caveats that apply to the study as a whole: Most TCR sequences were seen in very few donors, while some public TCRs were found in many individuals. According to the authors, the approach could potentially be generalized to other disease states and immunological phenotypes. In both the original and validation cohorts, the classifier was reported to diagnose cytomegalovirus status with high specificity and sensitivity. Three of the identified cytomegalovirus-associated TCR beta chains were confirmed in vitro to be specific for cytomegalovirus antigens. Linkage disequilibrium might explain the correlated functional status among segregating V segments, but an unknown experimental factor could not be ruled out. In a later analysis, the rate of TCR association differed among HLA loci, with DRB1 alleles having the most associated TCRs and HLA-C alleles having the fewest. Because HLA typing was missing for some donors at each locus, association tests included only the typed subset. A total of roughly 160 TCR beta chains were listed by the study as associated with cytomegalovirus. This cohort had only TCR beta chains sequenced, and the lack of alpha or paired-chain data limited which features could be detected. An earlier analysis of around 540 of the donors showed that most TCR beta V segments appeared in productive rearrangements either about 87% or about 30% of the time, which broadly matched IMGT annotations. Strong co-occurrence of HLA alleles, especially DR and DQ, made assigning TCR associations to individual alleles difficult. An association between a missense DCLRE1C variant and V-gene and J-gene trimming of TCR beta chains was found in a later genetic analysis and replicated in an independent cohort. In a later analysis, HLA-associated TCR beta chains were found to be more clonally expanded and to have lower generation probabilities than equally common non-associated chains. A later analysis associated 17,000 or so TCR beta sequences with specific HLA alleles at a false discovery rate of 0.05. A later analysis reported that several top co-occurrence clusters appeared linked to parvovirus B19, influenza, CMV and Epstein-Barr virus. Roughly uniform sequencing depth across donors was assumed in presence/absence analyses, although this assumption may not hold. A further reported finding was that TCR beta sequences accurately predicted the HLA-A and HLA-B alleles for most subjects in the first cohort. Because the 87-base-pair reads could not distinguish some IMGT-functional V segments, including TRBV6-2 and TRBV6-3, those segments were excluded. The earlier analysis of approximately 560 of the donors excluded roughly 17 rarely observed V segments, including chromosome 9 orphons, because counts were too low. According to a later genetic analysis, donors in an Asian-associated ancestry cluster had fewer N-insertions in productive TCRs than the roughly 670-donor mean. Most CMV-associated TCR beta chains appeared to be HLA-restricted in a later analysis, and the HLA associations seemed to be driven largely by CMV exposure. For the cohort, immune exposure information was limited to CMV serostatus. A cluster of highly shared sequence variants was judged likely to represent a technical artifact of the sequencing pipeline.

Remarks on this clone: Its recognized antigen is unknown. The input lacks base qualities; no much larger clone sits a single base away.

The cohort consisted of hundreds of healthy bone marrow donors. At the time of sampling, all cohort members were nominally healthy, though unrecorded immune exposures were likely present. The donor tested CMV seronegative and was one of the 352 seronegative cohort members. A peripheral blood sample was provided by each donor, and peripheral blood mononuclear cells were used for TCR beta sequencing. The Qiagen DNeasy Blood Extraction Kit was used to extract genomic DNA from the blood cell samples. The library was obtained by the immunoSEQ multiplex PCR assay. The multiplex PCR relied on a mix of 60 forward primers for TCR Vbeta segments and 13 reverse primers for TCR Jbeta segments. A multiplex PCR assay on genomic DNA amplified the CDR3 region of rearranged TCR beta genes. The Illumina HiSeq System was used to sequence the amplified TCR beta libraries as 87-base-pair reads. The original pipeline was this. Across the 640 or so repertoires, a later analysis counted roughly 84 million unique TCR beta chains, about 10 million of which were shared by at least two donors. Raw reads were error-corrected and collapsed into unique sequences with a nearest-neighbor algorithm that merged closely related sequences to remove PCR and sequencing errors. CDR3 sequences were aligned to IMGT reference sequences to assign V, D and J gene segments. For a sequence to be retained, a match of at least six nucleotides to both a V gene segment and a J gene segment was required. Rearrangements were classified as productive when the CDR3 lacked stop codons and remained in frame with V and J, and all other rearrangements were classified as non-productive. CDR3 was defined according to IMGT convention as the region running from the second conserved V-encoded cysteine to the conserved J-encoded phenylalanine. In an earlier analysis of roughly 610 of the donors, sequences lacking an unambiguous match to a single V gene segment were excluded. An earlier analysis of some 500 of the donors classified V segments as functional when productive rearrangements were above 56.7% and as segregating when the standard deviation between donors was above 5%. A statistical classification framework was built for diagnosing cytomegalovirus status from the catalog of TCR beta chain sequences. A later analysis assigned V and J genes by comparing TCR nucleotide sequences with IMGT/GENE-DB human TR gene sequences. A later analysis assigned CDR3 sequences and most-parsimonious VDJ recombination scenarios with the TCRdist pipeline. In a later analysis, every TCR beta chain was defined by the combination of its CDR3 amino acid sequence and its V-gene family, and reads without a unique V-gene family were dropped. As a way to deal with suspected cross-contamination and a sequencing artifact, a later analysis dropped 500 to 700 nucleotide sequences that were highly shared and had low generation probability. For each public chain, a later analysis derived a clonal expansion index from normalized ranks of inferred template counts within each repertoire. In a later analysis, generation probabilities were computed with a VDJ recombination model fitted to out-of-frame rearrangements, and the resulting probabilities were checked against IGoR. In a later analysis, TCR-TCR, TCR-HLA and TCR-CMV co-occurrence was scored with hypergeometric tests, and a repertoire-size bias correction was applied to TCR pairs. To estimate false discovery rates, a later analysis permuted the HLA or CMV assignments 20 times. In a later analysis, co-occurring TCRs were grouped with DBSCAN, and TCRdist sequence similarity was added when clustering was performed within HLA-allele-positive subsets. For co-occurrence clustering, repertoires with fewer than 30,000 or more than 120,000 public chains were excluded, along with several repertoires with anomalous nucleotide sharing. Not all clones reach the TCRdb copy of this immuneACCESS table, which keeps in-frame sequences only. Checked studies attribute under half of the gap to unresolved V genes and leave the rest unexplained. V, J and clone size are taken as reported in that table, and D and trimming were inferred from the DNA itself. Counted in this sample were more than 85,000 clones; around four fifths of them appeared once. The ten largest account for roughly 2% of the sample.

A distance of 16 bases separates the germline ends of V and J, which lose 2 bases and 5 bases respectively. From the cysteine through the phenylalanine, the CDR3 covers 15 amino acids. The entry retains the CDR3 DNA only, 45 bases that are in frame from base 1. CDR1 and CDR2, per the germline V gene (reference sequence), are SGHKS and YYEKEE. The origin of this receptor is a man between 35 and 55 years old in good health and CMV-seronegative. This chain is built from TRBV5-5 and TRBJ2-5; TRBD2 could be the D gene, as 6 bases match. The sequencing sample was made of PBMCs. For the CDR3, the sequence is CASSFGPTRSETQYF. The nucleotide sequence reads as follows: TGTGCCAGCAGCTTTGGCCCGACTAGGTCGGAGACCCAGTACTTC.